This TCR beta chain derives from a study of blood T cells in healthy people across ages. Study-wide background: Capture by template switching was about one barcoded beta molecule per two T cells. General study results and limits: Naive CD4+ cells and diversity were both higher in long-lived donors than in aged donors.

A second 7 to 11 cycle PCR used barcoded and J-beta primers. TCRdb analysed the 5' RACE reads with MiXCR anew, one entry per CDR3 protein. The data show nearly 800,000 distinct CDR3 sequences, around 25% seen once. The CDR3 has 16 amino acids. Per germline, CDR1 MNHEY and CDR2 SVGEGT. With respect to this clonotype: Its antigen is as yet unknown.

This same sample was also part of a study on T cells of mothers and their children. From that second work: Samples were obtained from a few healthy Caucasian mothers and their six children. Persisting microchimeric T cell clones went undetected.

The source is a boy aged 5 to 17 in good health. The material sequenced was blood. This sequence joins TRBV6-2 or TRBV6-3 and TRBJ2-5; D not certain. The DNA matches TRBJ2-7 better at its end, which makes the J call doubtful. The CDR3 coding sequence is TGTGCCAGCAGTTACCCCTTCGGTTTTGGCTCCTACGAGCAGTACTTC. It encodes CASSYPFGFGSYEQYF.